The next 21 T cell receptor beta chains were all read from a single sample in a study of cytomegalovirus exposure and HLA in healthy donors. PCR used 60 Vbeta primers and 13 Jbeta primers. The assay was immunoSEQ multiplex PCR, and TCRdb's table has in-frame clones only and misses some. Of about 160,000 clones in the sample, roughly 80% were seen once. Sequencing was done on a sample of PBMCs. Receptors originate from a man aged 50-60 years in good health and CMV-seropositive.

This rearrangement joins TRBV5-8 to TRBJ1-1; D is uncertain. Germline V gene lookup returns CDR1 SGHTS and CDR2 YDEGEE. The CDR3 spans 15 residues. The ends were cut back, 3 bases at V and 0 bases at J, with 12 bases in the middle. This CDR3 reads CASSYDPQMNTEAFF. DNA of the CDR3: TGTGCCAGCAGCTATGATCCGCAGATGAACACTGAAGCTTTCTTT. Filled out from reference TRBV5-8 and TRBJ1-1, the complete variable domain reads EAGVTQSPTHLIKTRGQQATLRCSPISGHTSVYWYQQALGLGLQFLLWYDEGEERNRGNFPPRFSGRQFPNYSSELNVNALELEDSALYLCASSYDPQMNTEAFFGQGTRLTVV.

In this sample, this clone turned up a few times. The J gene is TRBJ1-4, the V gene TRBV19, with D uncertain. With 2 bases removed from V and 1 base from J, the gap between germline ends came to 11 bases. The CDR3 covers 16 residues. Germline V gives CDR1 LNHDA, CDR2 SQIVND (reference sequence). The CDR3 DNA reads TGTGCCAGTAGTATATCGACGGGAGGAACTAATGAAAAACTGTTTTTT. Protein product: CASSISTGGTNEKLFF.

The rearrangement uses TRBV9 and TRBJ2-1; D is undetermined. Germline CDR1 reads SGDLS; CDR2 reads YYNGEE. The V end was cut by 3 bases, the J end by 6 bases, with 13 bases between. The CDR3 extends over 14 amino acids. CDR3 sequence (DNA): TGTGCCAGCAGCGCCACCGGAGCCTCCAATGAGCAGTTCTTC. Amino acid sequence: CASSATGASNEQFF.

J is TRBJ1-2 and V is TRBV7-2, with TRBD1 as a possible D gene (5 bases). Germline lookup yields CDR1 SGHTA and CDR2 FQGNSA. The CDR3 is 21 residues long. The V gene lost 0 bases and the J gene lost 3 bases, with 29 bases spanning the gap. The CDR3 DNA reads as TGTGCCAGCAGCTTAGCCCCCGGGAAGGCAGGGAAAAGGCGGGGCGACTATGGCTACACCTTC. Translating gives CASSLAPGKAGKRRGDYGYTF.

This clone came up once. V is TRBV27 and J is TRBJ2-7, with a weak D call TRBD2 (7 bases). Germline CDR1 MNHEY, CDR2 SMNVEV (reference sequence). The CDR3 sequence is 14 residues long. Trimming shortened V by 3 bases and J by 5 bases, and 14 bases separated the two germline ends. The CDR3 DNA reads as TGTGCCAGCAGTTTGGGGGGGGCAATCGACGAGCAGTACTTC. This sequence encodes CASSLGGAIDEQYF.

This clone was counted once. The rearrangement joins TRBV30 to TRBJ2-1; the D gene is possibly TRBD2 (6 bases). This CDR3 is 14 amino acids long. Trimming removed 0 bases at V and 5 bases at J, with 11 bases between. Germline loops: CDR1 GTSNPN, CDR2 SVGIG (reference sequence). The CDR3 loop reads CAWSVAGSNNEQFF. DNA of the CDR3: TGTGCCTGGAGTGTGGCGGGGTCTAACAATGAGCAGTTCTTC.

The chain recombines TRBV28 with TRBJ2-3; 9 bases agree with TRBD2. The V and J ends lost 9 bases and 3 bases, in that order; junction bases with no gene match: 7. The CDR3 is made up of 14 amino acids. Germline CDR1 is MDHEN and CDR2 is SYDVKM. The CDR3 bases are TGTGCCAGTCGTTTAGCGGGGGAGACAGATACGCAGTATTTT. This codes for CASRLAGETDTQYF.

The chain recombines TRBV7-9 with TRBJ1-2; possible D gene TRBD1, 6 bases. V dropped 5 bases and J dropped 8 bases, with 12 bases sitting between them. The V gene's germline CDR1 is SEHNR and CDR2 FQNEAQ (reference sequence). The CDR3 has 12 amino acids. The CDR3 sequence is CASSQTRGGYTF. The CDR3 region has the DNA TGTGCCAGCAGCCAGACCAGGGGAGGCTACACCTTC.

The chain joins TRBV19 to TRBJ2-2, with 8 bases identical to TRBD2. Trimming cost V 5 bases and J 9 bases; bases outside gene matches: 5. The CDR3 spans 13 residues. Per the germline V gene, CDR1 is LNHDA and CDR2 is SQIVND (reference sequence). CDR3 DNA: TGTGCCAGTAGTGCCGTAGCGGGACGGGAGCTGTTTTTT. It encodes CASSAVAGRELFF.

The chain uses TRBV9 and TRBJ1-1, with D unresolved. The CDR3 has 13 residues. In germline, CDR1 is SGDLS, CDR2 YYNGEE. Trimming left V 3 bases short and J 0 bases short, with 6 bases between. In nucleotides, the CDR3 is TGTGCCAGCAGCGCCCACATGAACACTGAAGCTTTCTTT. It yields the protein CASSAHMNTEAFF. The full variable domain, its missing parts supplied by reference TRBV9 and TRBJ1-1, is DSGVTQTPKHLITATGQRVTLRCSPRSGDLSVYWYQQSLDQGLQFLIQYYNGEERAKGNILERFSAQQFPDLHSELNLSSLELGDSALYFCASSAHMNTEAFFGQGTRLTVV.

CDR3 in DNA: TGCGCCAGCAGCTTGGCCGGGGGGCGAATGGGTCATTCACCCCTCCACTTT. Protein sequence: CASSLAGGRMGHSPLHF. V and J are TRBV5-1 and TRBJ1-6; D may be TRBD1 (6 bases). V was shortened by 0 bases and J by 8 bases, with 18 bases between the two germline ends. The germline V gene encodes CDR1 SGHRS and CDR2 YFSETQ. The CDR3 consists of 17 residues. Using reference TRBV5-1 and TRBJ1-6 for the parts outside the CDR3, the full variable domain is KAGVTQTPRYLIKTRGQQVTLSCSPISGHRSVSWYQQTPGQGLQFLFEYFSETQRNKGNFPGRFSGRQFSNSRSEMNVSTLELGDSALYLCASSLAGGRMGHSPLHFGNGTRLTVT.

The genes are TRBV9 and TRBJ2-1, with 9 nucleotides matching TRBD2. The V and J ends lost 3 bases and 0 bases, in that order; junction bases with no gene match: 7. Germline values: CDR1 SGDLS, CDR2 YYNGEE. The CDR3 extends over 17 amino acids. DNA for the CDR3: TGTGCCAGCAGCGCCCCCCTTAGCGGGAGCTCCTACAATGAGCAGTTCTTC. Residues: CASSAPLSGSSYNEQFF.

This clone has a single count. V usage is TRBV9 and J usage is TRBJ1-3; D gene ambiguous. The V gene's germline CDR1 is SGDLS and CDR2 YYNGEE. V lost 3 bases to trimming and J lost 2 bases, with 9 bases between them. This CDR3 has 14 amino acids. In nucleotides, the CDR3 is TGTGCCAGCAGCGGTGGCCCACCTGGAAACACCATATATTTT. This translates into CASSGGPPGNTIYF.

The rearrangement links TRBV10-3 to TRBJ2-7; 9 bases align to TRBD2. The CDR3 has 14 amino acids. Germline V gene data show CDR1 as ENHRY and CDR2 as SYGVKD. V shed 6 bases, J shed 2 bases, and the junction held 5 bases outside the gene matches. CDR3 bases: TGTGCCATCAGGAGTCTAGCGGGACCCTACGAGCAGTACTTC. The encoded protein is CAIRSLAGPYEQYF.

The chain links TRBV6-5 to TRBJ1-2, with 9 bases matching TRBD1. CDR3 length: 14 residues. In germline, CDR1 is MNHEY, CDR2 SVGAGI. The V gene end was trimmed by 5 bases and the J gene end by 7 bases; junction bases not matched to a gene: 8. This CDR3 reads CASSKQQGAGGYTF. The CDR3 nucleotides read TGTGCCAGCAGTAAACAACAGGGGGCAGGTGGCTACACCTTC.

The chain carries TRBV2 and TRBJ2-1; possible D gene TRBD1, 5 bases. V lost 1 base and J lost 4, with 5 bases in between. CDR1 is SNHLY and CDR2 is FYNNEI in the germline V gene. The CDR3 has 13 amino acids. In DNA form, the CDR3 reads TGTGCCAGCAGTGAAGAGGGGTACAATGAGCAGTTCTTC. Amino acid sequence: CASSEEGYNEQFF.

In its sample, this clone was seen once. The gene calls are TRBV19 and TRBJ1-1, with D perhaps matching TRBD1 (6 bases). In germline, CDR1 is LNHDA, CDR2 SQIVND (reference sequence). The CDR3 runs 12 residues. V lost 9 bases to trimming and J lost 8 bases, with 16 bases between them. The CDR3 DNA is TGTGCCAGGGATAGGGGGACGAAAGAAGCTTTCTTT. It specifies CARDRGTKEAFF.

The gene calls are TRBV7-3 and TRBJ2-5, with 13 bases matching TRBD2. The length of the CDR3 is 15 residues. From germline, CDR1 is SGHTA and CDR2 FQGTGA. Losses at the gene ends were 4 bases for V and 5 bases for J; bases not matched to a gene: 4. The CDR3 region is CASSSGLAGEETQYF. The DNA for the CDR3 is TGTGCCAGCAGCTCCGGACTAGCGGGAGAGGAGACCCAGTACTTC.

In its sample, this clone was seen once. The CDR3 is CASRNYDQNIQYF. DNA of the CDR3: TGTGCCAGCAGAAACTACGACCAAAACATTCAGTACTTC. V and J are TRBV2 and TRBJ2-4, with D hard to call. V lost 6 bases and J lost 5, with 11 bases in between. Germline CDR1 reads SNHLY; CDR2 reads FYNNEI. The CDR3 consists of 13 residues.

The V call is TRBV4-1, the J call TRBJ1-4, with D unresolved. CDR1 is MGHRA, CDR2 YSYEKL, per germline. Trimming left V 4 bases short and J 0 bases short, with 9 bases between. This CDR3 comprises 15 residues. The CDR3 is CASSRAGATNEKLFF. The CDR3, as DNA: TGCGCCAGCAGCCGGGCAGGCGCAACTAATGAAAAACTGTTTTTT.

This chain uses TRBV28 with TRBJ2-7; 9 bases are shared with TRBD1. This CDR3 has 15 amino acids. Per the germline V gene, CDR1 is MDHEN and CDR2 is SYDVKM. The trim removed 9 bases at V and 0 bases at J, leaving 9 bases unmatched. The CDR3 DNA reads TGTGCCAGTTCTCACGGGACAGGGACCTCCTACGAGCAGTACTTC. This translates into CASSHGTGTSYEQYF.